This TCR beta chain originates from a study of T cells of healthy individuals. TCRdb re-called the 5' RACE reads with MiXCR, one entry per CDR3 protein. Altogether around 100,000 distinct CDR3 sequences are present, under 20% being singletons, with the ten largest covering 6.2%. This TCR was recovered from a human donor in good health.

The CDR3 DNA reads as TGCGCCAGCACCGAGGGGGGGACAGGCACAGATACGCAGTATTTT. Protein: CASTEGGTGTDTQYF. This chain joins TRBV10-2 and TRBJ2-3, with D perhaps being TRBD1 or TRBD2 (7 bases each). V shed 7 bases and J shed 1 base, with 15 bases lying between them. The CDR3 has 15 amino acids. The V gene's germline CDR1 is WSHSY and CDR2 SAAADI.